These T cell receptor beta chains were read from a single sample in a study of neurological immune-mediated disorders. TCRdb processed the 5' RACE reads anew with MiXCR; each CDR3 protein has one entry. The sample shows about 55,000 distinct CDR3 sequences, 3% to 4.5% of them seen only once. What was sequenced was CD4+ T cells from blood. Source of these receptors: a woman in her 40s with multiple sclerosis. Both conserved end residues are part of each CDR3. The order of the fields is V gene, D gene, J gene, clone size, CDR3 protein, CDR3 DNA. A D gene is named only where the DNA matches it firmly. Clone size is given for some rows only: seen once, a few or many times, or a class if the clone is expanded.

>TRBV5-1|NA|TRBJ1-2|many
CASSLSAGLANYGYTF
TGCGCCAGCAGCTTGTCGGCAGGCCTCGCTAACTATGGCTACACCTTC
>TRBV24-1|TRBD2|TRBJ2-3|many
CATSDLRRGGPDTQYF
TGTGCCACCAGTGATTTGAGGCGGGGGGGCCCAGATACGCAGTATTTT
>TRBV4-2|NA|TRBJ2-1|many
CASSQDYRGSSYNEQFF
TGTGCCAGCAGCCAAGATTATAGAGGGAGCTCCTACAATGAGCAGTTCTTC
>TRBV6-2/TRBV6-3|NA|TRBJ1-6|many
CASRPEGTYNSPLHF
TGTGCCAGCAGACCGGAAGGGACCTATAATTCACCCCTCCACTTT
>TRBV7-3|TRBD2|TRBJ2-3|many
CASSLTARGVADTQYF
TGTGCCAGCAGCTTAACTGCTCGGGGGGTCGCAGATACGCAGTATTTT
>TRBV19|TRBD1|TRBJ1-1|many
CASRGPGTAEAFF
TGTGCCAGTAGGGGTCCCGGGACAGCTGAAGCTTTCTTT
>TRBV5-1|NA|TRBJ1-2|many
CASSLESVYGYTF
TGCGCCAGCAGCTTGGAGTCAGTCTATGGCTACACCTTC
>TRBV5-1|NA|TRBJ2-5|many
CASSGGKETQYF
TGCGCCAGCAGCGGGGGGAAAGAGACCCAGTACTTC
>TRBV4-1|TRBD1|TRBJ2-2|many
CASSQWTGPSGELFF
TGCGCCAGCAGCCAGTGGACAGGGCCGTCCGGGGAGCTGTTTTTT
>TRBV4-2|NA|TRBJ2-5|many
CASSFPLGTQYF
TGTGCCAGCAGTTTCCCTCTTGGGACCCAGTACTTC
>TRBV11-2|NA|TRBJ2-7|many
CASSFGRDGYEQYF
TGTGCCAGCAGCTTTGGGCGGGACGGCTACGAGCAGTACTTC
>TRBV5-1|TRBD2|TRBJ2-1|once
CASSPLTSGASEQFF
TGCGCCAGCAGCCCCCTCACTAGCGGGGCTAGTGAGCAGTTCTTC
>TRBV20-1|TRBD1|TRBJ1-2|many
CSAPGTGGTNYGYTF
TGCAGTGCCCCCGGGACAGGGGGAACTAACTATGGCTACACCTTC
>TRBV4-1|NA|TRBJ2-7|many
CASSHREGATLYEQYF
TGCGCCAGCAGCCACAGGGAGGGGGCGACCCTCTACGAGCAGTACTTC
>TRBV7-3|TRBD2|TRBJ2-1|many
CASSQGGAGVTYNEQFF
TGTGCCAGCAGCCAGGGCGGGGCGGGGGTAACCTACAATGAGCAGTTCTTC
>TRBV25-1|NA|TRBJ2-3|many
CASSESWQSTDTQYF
TGTGCCAGCAGTGAGTCTTGGCAAAGCACAGATACGCAGTATTTT
>TRBV12-3/TRBV12-4|NA|TRBJ1-1|many
CASSVGRSEAFF
TGTGCCAGCAGTGTCGGGAGGAGTGAAGCTTTCTTT
>TRBV5-1|NA|TRBJ2-1|many
CASTRQSSYNEQFF
TGCGCCAGCACGCGTCAAAGCTCCTACAATGAGCAGTTCTTC
>TRBV7-3|TRBD1|TRBJ2-5|many
CASSLDREETQYF
TGTGCCAGCAGCTTAGACAGGGAAGAGACCCAGTACTTC
>TRBV12-3/TRBV12-4|NA|TRBJ1-1|many
CASLISAVNTEAFF
TGTGCCAGCCTTATCTCCGCCGTGAACACTGAAGCTTTCTTT
>TRBV5-1|NA|TRBJ2-2|many
CASSLPPNTGELFF
TGCGCCAGCAGCTTGCCACCGAACACCGGGGAGCTGTTTTTT
>TRBV6-5|NA|TRBJ1-2|many
CASSYSSRVANGYTF
TGTGCCAGCAGTTACTCGTCCAGGGTGGCGAATGGCTACACCTTC
>TRBV20-1|TRBD1|TRBJ2-1|few
CSARDRVNEQFF
TGCAGTGCGAGGGACAGGGTAAATGAGCAGTTCTTC
>TRBV20-1|TRBD2|TRBJ2-1|many
CSAGLAGALGNEQFF
TGCAGTGCGGGACTAGCGGGGGCCTTAGGGAATGAGCAGTTCTTC
>TRBV7-2|TRBD1|TRBJ1-3|many
CASSSLRGRGNTIYF
TGTGCCAGCAGCTCTTTGAGGGGGCGAGGAAACACCATATATTTT
>TRBV29-1|NA|TRBJ2-6|many
CGAGGANVLTF
TGCGGGGCAGGCGGGGCCAACGTCCTGACTTTC
>TRBV29-1|TRBD1|TRBJ2-7|many
CSAECRDRLMDCEQYF
TGCAGCGCCGAGTGCCGGGACAGGCTCATGGACTGCGAGCAGTACTTC
>TRBV12-3/TRBV12-4|TRBD2|TRBJ2-2|many
CASSPSAGGFRSTGELFF
TGTGCCAGCAGCCCCTCAGCGGGGGGGTTCAGGTCCACCGGGGAGCTGTTTTTT
>TRBV5-1|TRBD1|TRBJ2-3|many
CASSLQGLVDTQYF
TGCGCCAGCAGCCTACAGGGGTTGGTGGATACGCAGTATTTT
>TRBV7-2|TRBD1|TRBJ1-2|many
CASSLQGARGYTF
TGTGCCAGCAGCTTACAGGGGGCACGAGGCTACACCTTC
>TRBV21-1|NA|TRBJ1-5|many
CARREIVGQPQHF
TGTGCCAGGAGGGAAATTGTCGGTCAGCCCCAGCATTTT
>TRBV5-6|TRBD1|TRBJ1-1|many
CASRSRDRATEAFF
TGTGCCAGCAGGTCTAGGGACAGGGCCACTGAAGCTTTCTTT
>TRBV2|NA|TRBJ1-1|many
CASSATLNRDTEAFF
TGTGCCAGCAGTGCTACACTAAACAGGGACACTGAAGCTTTCTTT
>TRBV7-8|NA|TRBJ1-2|many
CASSLVPQGGYGYTF
TGTGCCAGCAGCTTAGTTCCACAGGGAGGCTATGGCTACACCTTC
>TRBV6-6|NA|TRBJ2-3|many
CASSYFPRVDTQYF
TGTGCCAGCAGTTATTTCCCTAGGGTAGATACGCAGTATTTT
>TRBV10-1|NA|TRBJ1-1|many
CASRSNRDGTEAFF
TGCGCCAGCAGATCCAACAGGGATGGGACTGAAGCTTTCTTT
>TRBV12-3/TRBV12-4|NA|TRBJ1-1|many
CASSRTPMNTEAFF
TGTGCCAGCAGTCGTACACCTATGAACACTGAAGCTTTCTTT
>TRBV5-1|NA|TRBJ2-7|many
CASSWGERYEQYF
TGCGCCAGCAGCTGGGGGGAGAGGTACGAGCAGTACTTC
>TRBV5-1|NA|TRBJ2-2|many
CASSFRGTGELFF
TGCGCCAGCAGCTTCCGGGGAACCGGGGAGCTGTTTTTT
>TRBV6-1|NA|TRBJ1-1|many
CASRQPNTEAFF
TGTGCCAGCAGACAGCCGAACACTGAAGCTTTCTTT
>TRBV5-1|NA|TRBJ1-5|many
CASSRGQLSNQPQHF
TGCGCCAGCAGCAGGGGACAACTTAGCAATCAGCCCCAGCATTTT
>TRBV6-6|NA|TRBJ1-5|many
CASSYFGQYNQPQHF
TGTGCCAGCAGTTATTTCGGACAGTACAATCAGCCCCAGCATTTT
>TRBV5-1|TRBD1|TRBJ2-7|many
CASSPGQGAVYF
TGCGCCAGCAGCCCGGGACAGGGGGCGGTGTACTTC
>TRBV2|TRBD1|TRBJ1-2|many
CASISDIQTGSHGYTF
TGTGCCAGCATATCCGACATTCAGACAGGGTCCCATGGCTACACCTTC
>TRBV10-3|TRBD1|TRBJ2-7|NA
CAISPGTAITYEQYF
TGTGCCATCAGCCCAGGGACAGCTATCACCTACGAGCAGTACTTC
>TRBV10-3|NA|TRBJ2-1|many
CAIRTMTRDNEQFF
TGTGCCATCAGAACCATGACCCGGGACAATGAGCAGTTCTTC
>TRBV20-1|NA|TRBJ1-1|many
CSARSGVDTEAFF
TGCAGTGCTAGGTCGGGGGTAGACACTGAAGCTTTCTTT
>TRBV6-6|NA|TRBJ1-2|once
CASTQPNGQYRYGYTF
TGTGCCAGCACCCAACCCAACGGACAGTATCGATATGGCTACACCTTC
>TRBV18|TRBD1|TRBJ1-1|many
CASSPKAGGASRAFF
TGTGCCAGCTCACCAAAAGCAGGGGGGGCCAGTAGAGCTTTCTTT
>TRBV20-1|NA|TRBJ2-7|many
CSASLVSYEQYF
TGCAGTGCTAGTCTCGTATCTTACGAGCAGTACTTC
>TRBV18|NA|TRBJ1-1|many
CASSPRADAEAFF
TGTGCCAGCTCACCACGGGCTGACGCAGAAGCTTTCTTT
>TRBV5-1|NA|TRBJ1-1|many
CASCQEVNTEAFF
TGCGCCAGCTGCCAGGAGGTGAACACTGAAGCTTTCTTT
>TRBV30|NA|TRBJ1-5|many
CAWSVGTANQPQHF
TGTGCCTGGAGTGTAGGGACGGCGAATCAGCCCCAGCATTTT